The sample holds many counts of the clone carrying this T cell receptor (beta chain). Its target is not known. The authors drew ten milliliters of peripheral blood from each donor. Combining a sample-barcoded 5' primer with a J-beta primer mix, a second PCR ran for about 7 to 11 cycles. TCRdb redid the calling of the 5' RACE reads with MiXCR, one entry per CDR3 protein. The table records approximately 900,000 distinct CDR3 sequences, just under 30% of them present only once. The CDR3 has 14 amino acids. CDR1 SGHRS and CDR2 YFSETQ come from the germline V gene. Trimming left V 2 bases short and J 8 bases short, with 14 bases between. This entry comes from a study of blood T cells in healthy people across ages. General observations from the study: There was a strong correlation between TCR beta diversity and naive T cell percentage.

The same specimen was also included in a second study, on T cells of mothers and their children. Per that paper: Samples were obtained from a few healthy Caucasian mothers and their six children. Using the M1S primer, the second PCR added sample barcodes along with 2-4 random nucleotides.

The chain recombines TRBV5-1 with TRBJ2-1; TRBD2 might be the D (5 bases). Input material: blood. The source is a woman aged 40 to 50 in good health. This CDR3 is CASSLGKRIDEQFF. The CDR3, as DNA: TGCGCCAGCAGCTTAGGCAAGCGGATTGATGAGCAGTTCTTC.